The clone carrying this T cell receptor (beta chain) was seen a single time. Its antigen is currently unknown. One end of the junction does not line up with germline, which may come from a read error. Each of the donors was a healthy bone marrow donor. The data originate from a study of cytomegalovirus exposure and HLA in healthy donors. General study findings and limits: It emerged from a later analysis that several of the most significant clusters appeared to be linked to common viral pathogens. The authors later linked a missense DCLRE1C variant to TCR beta V- and J-gene trimming. Rarity characterized most TCR sequences, yet some public TCRs appeared in many donors.

The CDR3 runs 15 residues. CDR1 and CDR2 (germline): MNHNS, SASEGT. With 60 Vbeta and 13 Jbeta primers, the PCR was carried out. The protocol was immunoSEQ multiplex PCR, while the TCRdb copy is restricted to in-frame clones and leaves out a portion. The sample lists around 200,000 clones, about 79% occurring once. Sequenced sample: PBMCs. The receptor comes from a girl aged 2 to 10 in good health and CMV-seropositive. This chain joins TRBV6-1 and TRBJ2-5; D may be TRBD1 (5 bases). CDR3 in DNA: TGTGCCAGCACTGAAAGATGGGCAGGGCGAGAGACCCAGTACTTC. Protein: CASTERWAGRETQYF.